This T cell receptor beta chain emerged from a study of blood T cells in healthy people across ages. Notes on the study in general: Higher diversity, along with more naive CD4+ cells, distinguished long-lived donors from aged donors.

Points on this clonotype: Its antigen remains unknown.

A second about 7 to 12 cycle PCR used barcoded and J-beta primers. All cDNA molecules were each tagged by a template-switch adaptor with 12 random nucleotides. TCRdb reprocessed the 5' RACE reads via MiXCR and lists one record per CDR3 protein. The table shows roughly 1.5 million distinct CDR3 sequences, with under 55% occurring only once. Trimming took off 2 bases at V and 4 bases at J, with 6 bases between the two ends. The CDR3 spans 11 residues. From germline, CDR1 is DFQATT and CDR2 SNEGSKA (reference sequence). The receptor was isolated from a woman aged 18-29 years in good health. The sequencing input was blood. The chain employs TRBV20-1 and TRBJ2-7, with no clear D. The CDR3 spells CSARIRYEQYF. Written as DNA, the CDR3 is TGCAGTGCTAGAATCCGGTACGAGCAGTACTTC.